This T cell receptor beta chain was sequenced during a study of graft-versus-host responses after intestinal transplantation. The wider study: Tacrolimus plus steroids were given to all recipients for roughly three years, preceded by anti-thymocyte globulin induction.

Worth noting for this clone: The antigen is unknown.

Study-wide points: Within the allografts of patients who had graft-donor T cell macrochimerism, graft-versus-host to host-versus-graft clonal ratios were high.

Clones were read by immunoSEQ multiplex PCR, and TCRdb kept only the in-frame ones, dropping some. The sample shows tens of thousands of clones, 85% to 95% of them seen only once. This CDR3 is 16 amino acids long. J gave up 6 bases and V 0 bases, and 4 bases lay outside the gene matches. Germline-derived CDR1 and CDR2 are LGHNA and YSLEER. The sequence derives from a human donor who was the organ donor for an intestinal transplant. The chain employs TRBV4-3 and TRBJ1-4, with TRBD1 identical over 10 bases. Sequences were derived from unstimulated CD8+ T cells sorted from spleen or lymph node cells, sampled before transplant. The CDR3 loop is CASSQDYGTGDEKLFF. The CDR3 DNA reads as TGCGCCAGCAGCCAAGATTACGGGACAGGGGATGAAAAACTGTTTTTT.